The TCR beta chain described here comes from a study of shared clonotypes between healthy human individuals. Study-level results: Deeper or shallower sequencing was expected to change how clonotypes are shared among donors.

Here immunoSEQ multiplex PCR was the method, and the copy in TCRdb shows in-frame clones only, minus some. Of about 1.5 million clones listed, approximately 98% are singletons. Details on this clone: Its antigen is undetermined. Other DNA sequences from this sample encode an identical CDR3 as well.

Germline V lookup: CDR1 MNHEY, CDR2 SVGAGI. The V and J ends lost 6 bases and 0 bases respectively, with 8 bases between them. The CDR3 covers 13 residues. The V call is TRBV6-5, the J call TRBJ1-2; possible D gene TRBD1, 5 bases. The clonotype originates from a man aged 25-40 years in good health. The sequencing input was naive CD4+ T cells sorted from blood. Stated subset: CD45RA+ positively selected. The CDR3 nucleotides are TGTGCCAGCAGCCTGACAGCTAACTATGGCTACACCTTC. Its protein is CASSLTANYGYTF.